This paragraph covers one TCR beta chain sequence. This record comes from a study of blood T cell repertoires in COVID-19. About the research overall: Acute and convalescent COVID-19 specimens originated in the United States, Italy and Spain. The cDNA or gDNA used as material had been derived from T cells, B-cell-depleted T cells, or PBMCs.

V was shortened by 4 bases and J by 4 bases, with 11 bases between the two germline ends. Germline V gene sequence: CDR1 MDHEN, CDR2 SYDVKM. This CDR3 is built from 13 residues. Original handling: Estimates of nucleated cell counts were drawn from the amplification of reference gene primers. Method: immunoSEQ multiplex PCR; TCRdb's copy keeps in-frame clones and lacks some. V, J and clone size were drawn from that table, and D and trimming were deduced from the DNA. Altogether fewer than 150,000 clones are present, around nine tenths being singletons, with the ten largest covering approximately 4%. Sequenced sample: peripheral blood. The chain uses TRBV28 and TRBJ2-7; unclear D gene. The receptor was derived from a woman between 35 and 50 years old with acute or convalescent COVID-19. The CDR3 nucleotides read TGTGCCAGCAGTTCTACGTCGACTTACGAGCAGTACTTC. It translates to CASSSTSTYEQYF.